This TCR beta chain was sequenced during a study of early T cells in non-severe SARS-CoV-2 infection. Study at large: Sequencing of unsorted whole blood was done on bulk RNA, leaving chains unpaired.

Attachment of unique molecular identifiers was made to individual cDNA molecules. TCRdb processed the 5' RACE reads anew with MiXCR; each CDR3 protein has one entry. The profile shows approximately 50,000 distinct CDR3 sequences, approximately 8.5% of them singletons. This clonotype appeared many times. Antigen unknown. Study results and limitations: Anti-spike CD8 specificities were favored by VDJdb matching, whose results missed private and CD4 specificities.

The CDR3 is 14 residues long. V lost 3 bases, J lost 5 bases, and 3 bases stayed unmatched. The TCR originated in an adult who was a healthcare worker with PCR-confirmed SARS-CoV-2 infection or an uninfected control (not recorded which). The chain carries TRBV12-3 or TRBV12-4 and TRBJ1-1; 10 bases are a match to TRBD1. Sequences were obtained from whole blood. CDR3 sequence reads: CASSFGTGETEAFF. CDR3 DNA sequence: TGTGCCAGCAGTTTTGGGACAGGGGAAACTGAAGCTTTCTTT.